These 28 T cell receptor beta chains were all obtained from the same sample, sequenced in a study of Ad26.COV2.S vaccination and SARS-CoV-2 variants. Sequencing used immunoSEQ multiplex PCR; TCRdb keeps in-frame clones, though not all of them. The sample includes about 350,000 clones, just over 90% of them seen just once. The sample consisted of peripheral blood, taken after recovery from COVID-19. Receptors were obtained from a human donor who had recovered from COVID-19.

The rearrangement joins TRBV20-1 to TRBJ2-4; no reliable D call. Germline V gives CDR1 DFQATT, CDR2 SNEGSKA (reference sequence). Trimming took off 3 bases at V and 13 bases at J, with 13 bases between the two ends. This CDR3 is 11 amino acids long. In nucleotides, the CDR3 is TGCAGTGCTAGTTGGGAAGGCCTACAGTACTTC. Its protein product is CSASWEGLQYF.

CDR3 nucleotides: TGTGCCAGCAGTCGCTCAGGGTTTACGTTGTCCGGCACTGAAGCTTTCTTT. Translating gives CASSRSGFTLSGTEAFF. The chain combines TRBV6-6 with TRBJ1-1; D perhaps matches TRBD1 (5 bases). The CDR3 covers 17 residues. The V gene lost 5 bases and the J gene lost 4 bases, with 23 bases spanning the gap. The germline gives CDR1 MNHNY, CDR2 SVGAGI (reference sequence).

The chain recombines TRBV4-1 with TRBJ2-3; D assignment may be TRBD1 or TRBD2 (7 bases each). Germline CDR1 is MGHRA and CDR2 is YSYEKL. V was pared by 2 bases and J by 1 base, with 16 bases between. The CDR3 is made up of 17 amino acids. CDR3 region: CASSQTPTGRGTDTQYF. Written as DNA, the CDR3 is TGCGCCAGCAGCCAAACCCCGACAGGGAGGGGCACAGATACGCAGTATTTT.

The gene calls are TRBV21-1 and TRBJ2-1; the table assigns TRBD2, which was not confirmed against the DNA. TRBV21-1 is given as a pseudogene. The CDR3 has 19 residues. The CDR3 loop reads CASSKLTSGGSGSYNEQFF. CDR3 DNA: TGTGCCAGCAGCAAACTAACTAGCGGGGGGTCGGGCTCCTACAATGAGCAGTTCTTC.

V usage is TRBV6-5 and J usage is TRBJ1-2, with 7 bases that match TRBD1. The length of the CDR3 is 12 residues. Trimming took 10 bases from V and 4 from J; bases not matched to a gene: 6. Germline V lookup: CDR1 MNHEY, CDR2 SVGAGI. The CDR3 sequence: CATGQLGYGYTF. CDR3 DNA sequence: TGTGCCACGGGACAGCTCGGCTATGGCTACACCTTC.

The J gene is TRBJ1-1, the V gene TRBV4-1; D uncertain. Trimming stripped 0 bases from V and 0 bases from J, with 11 bases between. Germline lookup yields CDR1 MGHRA and CDR2 YSYEKL. The CDR3 is 16 amino acids. The CDR3 loop reads CASSQDTHNMNTEAFF. The CDR3 nucleotides are TGCGCCAGCAGCCAAGATACCCACAACATGAACACTGAAGCTTTCTTT.

V gene TRBV6-5 combines with J gene TRBJ2-1, with no clear D. The CDR3 covers 11 residues. Trimming stripped 5 bases from V and 10 bases from J, with 9 bases between. Germline CDR1 reads MNHEY; CDR2 reads SVGAGI. The CDR3, as DNA: TGTGCCAGCAGTAGAACAGAGGAGCAGTTCTTC. As protein: CASSRTEEQFF.

This clone was detected once. V and J are TRBV3-1 (or the pseudogene TRBV3-2) and TRBJ2-5; D possibly corresponds to TRBD1 (7 bases). This CDR3 contains 16 residues. V lost 0 bases, J lost 7 bases, and 18 bases lay in between. The germline CDR1 and CDR2 sequences are LGHDT and YNNKEL (reference sequence). The CDR3 DNA reads TGTGCCAGCAGCCAAGATTTATCAGGGGGGAGACGGACCCAGTACTTC. Its translation is CASSQDLSGGRRTQYF.

The gene calls are TRBV10-3 and TRBJ1-2; 7 bases are shared with TRBD1. CDR3 length equals 13 residues. Germline V gives CDR1 ENHRY, CDR2 SYGVKD. With V trimmed by 2 bases and J by 5 bases, 2 bases remained unmatched. The CDR3 loop is CAISEPQGYGYTF. CDR3 nucleotide sequence: TGTGCCATCAGTGAGCCACAGGGGTATGGCTACACCTTC.

This chain joins TRBV12-3 or TRBV12-4 and TRBJ2-7; D remains unclear. The CDR3 is 11 residues long. Trimming cost V 5 bases and J 5 bases, with 7 bases left between them. CDR3 coding DNA: TGTGCCAGCAGTACACGGGACGAGCAGTACTTC. Its translation is CASSTRDEQYF.

The J gene is TRBJ1-6, the V gene TRBV27, with 7 nucleotides matching TRBD1. This CDR3 is 16 amino acids long. Germline CDR1 reads MNHEY; CDR2 reads SMNVEV (reference sequence). The junction had 14 bases not matched to a gene; V was cut back by 6 bases and J by 9 bases. The CDR3 region has the DNA TGTGCCAGCAGCTTACCCCTAAGGGGGCCTTTTTCACCCCTCCACTTT. Amino acid sequence: CASSLPLRGPFSPLHF.

V is TRBV9 and J is TRBJ2-2; TRBD1 matches 8 bases. With V trimmed by 4 bases and J by 7 bases, 18 bases remained unmatched. The CDR3 runs 18 residues. Germline-derived CDR1 and CDR2 are SGDLS and YYNGEE. The CDR3 region is CASSPGRMGRGQGGELFF. CDR3 DNA sequence: TGTGCCAGCAGCCCTGGGAGGATGGGCAGGGGGCAGGGCGGGGAGCTGTTTTTT.

V and J are TRBV9 and TRBJ1-1; weak D call: TRBD1 (6 bases). The CDR3 length is 17 residues. Germline V lookup: CDR1 SGDLS, CDR2 YYNGEE. V lost 0 bases and J 3 bases, leaving 18 bases between the germline ends. CDR3 nucleotides: TGTGCCAGCAGCGTAGTCCAGGGGAGGGGGATAGACACTGAAGCTTTCTTT. Its protein product is CASSVVQGRGIDTEAFF.

J is TRBJ2-7 and V is TRBV7-8, with 13 bases identical to TRBD2. Germline V gene sequence: CDR1 SGHVS, CDR2 FQNEAQ. The CDR3 totals 15 residues. V was clipped by 1 base and J by 7 bases; unmatched bases: 4. As DNA, the CDR3 is TGTGCCAGCAGCTTAGAACTAGCGGGGGGGCGAGAGCAGTACTTC. This sequence encodes CASSLELAGGREQYF.

J is TRBJ2-7 and V is TRBV6-5; tentative D call: TRBD2 (6 bases). Germline assignment: CDR1 MNHEY and CDR2 SVGAGI. The CDR3 is 15 residues long. Trimming left V 6 bases short and J 0 bases short, with 15 bases between. CDR3 residues: CASRLGDSYSYEQYF. The DNA of the CDR3 is TGTGCCAGCAGACTAGGGGACTCATACTCCTACGAGCAGTACTTC.

The rearrangement links TRBV7-9 to TRBJ2-2; possible D gene TRBD1, 6 bases. Between the trimmed V and J ends, which lost 1 base and 4 bases, there was a span of 10 bases. The germline gives CDR1 SEHNR, CDR2 FQNEAQ (reference sequence). The CDR3 covers 15 residues. The CDR3 nucleotides are TGTGCCAGCAGCTTAGAACAGGGCGCCACCGGGGAGCTGTTTTTT. It is translated as CASSLEQGATGELFF.

V gene TRBV6-5 combines with J gene TRBJ1-2, with no clear D. V dropped 4 bases and J dropped 1 base, with 13 bases sitting between them. The CDR3 totals 15 residues. Per germline, CDR1 MNHEY and CDR2 SVGAGI. The CDR3 loop reads CASSSLGSHNYGYTF. DNA of the CDR3: TGTGCCAGCAGTTCCCTCGGGTCGCATAACTATGGCTACACCTTC.

The chain joins TRBV7-2 to TRBJ2-2; D is uncertain. The length of the CDR3 is 16 residues. CDR1 and CDR2 (germline): SGHTA, FQGNSA. Trimming shortened V by 1 base and J by 0 bases, and 9 bases separated the two germline ends. CDR3 amino acids: CASSLGHTANTGELFF. The CDR3 DNA follows: TGTGCCAGCAGCTTAGGACACACCGCGAACACCGGGGAGCTGTTTTTT.

The chain links TRBV7-2 to TRBJ2-3; 13 bases align to TRBD2. The CDR3 sequence is 17 residues long. CDR1 is SGHTA, CDR2 FQGNSA, per germline. After removal of 5 bases from V and 3 bases from J, the junction contained 8 bases not matched to a gene. CDR3 nucleotide sequence: TGTGCCAGCAGCCTCAAACCGACTAGCGGGGGGACAGATACGCAGTATTTT. It specifies CASSLKPTSGGTDTQYF.

V usage is TRBV7-9 and J usage is TRBJ1-1, with 7 bases matching TRBD1. The CDR3 is made up of 13 amino acids. The V segment lost 8 bases and the J segment 3 bases; nucleotides outside the gene matches: 6. The germline V gene encodes CDR1 SEHNR and CDR2 FQNEAQ (reference sequence). CDR3: CASGRGGDTEAFF. The CDR3, as DNA: TGTGCCAGCGGCAGGGGGGGAGACACTGAAGCTTTCTTT.

Worth noting for this clone: At the DNA level, this CDR3 is encoded by other sequences in the same sample as well. The rearrangement joins TRBV6-5 to TRBJ1-1; possible D gene TRBD1, 5 bases. Per germline, CDR1 MNHEY and CDR2 SVGAGI. The germline V and J ends were trimmed by 2 bases and 3 bases, with 7 bases remaining between them. The length of the CDR3 is 13 residues. DNA for the CDR3: TGTGCCAGCAGTTACGGGGGGTACACTGAAGCTTTCTTT. This translates into CASSYGGYTEAFF.

The genes are TRBV5-1 and TRBJ1-1; 9 nucleotides agree with TRBD1. Germline CDR1 SGHRS, CDR2 YFSETQ. The length of the CDR3 is 15 residues. V dropped 2 bases and J dropped 5; count of bases not matched to a gene: 7. The CDR3 sequence is CASSLDRGSGTEAFF. The CDR3 coding sequence is TGCGCCAGCAGCTTAGACAGGGGGAGCGGGACTGAAGCTTTCTTT.

The chain couples TRBV19 to TRBJ2-5; D is unclear. CDR3 length: 14 residues. V gave up 3 bases and J gave up 0 bases, with 8 bases separating them. CDR1 LNHDA and CDR2 SQIVND come from the germline V gene (reference sequence). CDR3 DNA sequence: TGTGCCAGTAGTATTGGTGACTACCAAGAGACCCAGTACTTC. This encodes CASSIGDYQETQYF. Full variable domain (outside the CDR3, taken from reference TRBV19 and TRBJ2-5): DGGITQSPKYLFRKEGQNVTLSCEQNLNHDAMYWYRQDPGQGLRLIYYSQIVNDFQKGDIAEGYSVSREKKESFPLTVTSAQKNPTAFYLCASSIGDYQETQYFGPGTRLLVL.

This rearrangement joins TRBV5-1 to TRBJ2-5, with D possibly matching TRBD1 (6 bases). The germline gives CDR1 SGHRS, CDR2 YFSETQ. CDR3 length: 14 amino acids. Trimming removed 4 bases at V and 5 bases at J, with 15 bases between. The DNA for the CDR3 is TGCGCCAGCAGCCCCGGACAGTTCCGGGAGACCCAGTACTTC. The encoded protein is CASSPGQFRETQYF.

The chain is built from TRBV13 and TRBJ2-1, with D perhaps given as TRBD1 or TRBD2 (6 bases each). V lost 6 bases and J lost 8, with 23 bases in between. CDR3 size: 16 residues. In germline, CDR1 is PRHDT, CDR2 FYEKMQ (reference sequence). CDR3 sequence (DNA): TGTGCCAGCAGGTCCCGCCGGGGGCGGGGTTGGGATGAGCAGTTCTTC. It yields the protein CASRSRRGRGWDEQFF.

The gene calls are TRBV6-1 and TRBJ2-7; 11 bases map to TRBD2. Unmatched junction bases numbered 4, after V lost 6 bases and J lost 3 bases. CDR1 and CDR2 from the germline V gene are MNHNS and SASEGT. This CDR3 is built from 14 residues. The CDR3 sequence: CASRGGTSGYEQYF. The CDR3, as DNA: TGTGCCAGCAGGGGGGGGACTAGCGGCTACGAGCAGTACTTC.

The rearrangement uses TRBV2 and TRBJ2-7; no definite D call. The V end lost 6 bases, the J end lost 5 bases, and 14 bases lay between the germline ends. This CDR3 region has 13 residues. Per the germline V gene, CDR1 is SNHLY and CDR2 is FYNNEI. The CDR3 DNA is TGTGCCAGCAGGACGGTACGGAGCGACGAGCAGTACTTC. This gives the protein CASRTVRSDEQYF.

In this sample, this clone turned up once. This chain joins TRBV5-4 and TRBJ1-1, with 7 bases aligning to TRBD1. Germline trimming cut 4 bases from V and 7 bases from J; bases unmatched to any gene: 4. This CDR3 has 12 amino acids. From germline, CDR1 is SGHNT and CDR2 YYREEE (reference sequence). CDR3 DNA sequence: TGTGCCAGCAGCCTGGACAGGATTGAAGCTTTCTTT. Encoded protein: CASSLDRIEAFF.